These T cell receptor beta chains were read from a single sample in a study of blood T cell repertoires in COVID-19. Here immunoSEQ multiplex PCR was the method, and the copy in TCRdb shows in-frame clones only, minus some. Found here are tens of thousands of clones, under 95% of them singletons; the top ten hold under 2.5%. The material sequenced was peripheral blood. These TCRs come from a man aged 50 to 59 with active COVID-19. CDR3s include the opening cysteine and the closing phenylalanine or tryptophan. A D gene is named only where the DNA matches it firmly. Not all rows give a size; the values are once, few, many and, for expanded clones, a class.

>-|TRBJ1-1|-|TRBV12-3/TRBV12-4
CASSGQQNTEAFF
TGTGCCAGCAGCGGACAGCAGAACACTGAAGCTTTCTTT
>-|TRBJ2-2|-|TRBV2
CASSGISRSYTGELFF
TGTGCCAGCAGTGGGATCTCGCGGAGTTACACCGGGGAGCTGTTTTTT
>-|TRBJ1-2|-|TRBV9
CASSVEGVGYTF
TGTGCCAGCAGCGTAGAAGGGGTTGGCTACACCTTC
>TRBD1|TRBJ1-6|-|TRBV6-5
CASSGTGGDSPLHF
TGTGCCAGCAGCGGGACAGGGGGCGATTCACCCCTCCACTTT
>TRBD2|TRBJ2-2|-|TRBV5-1
CASSSTLAGGPSGELFF
TGCGCCAGCAGCTCCACTTTGGCGGGAGGGCCATCCGGGGAGCTGTTTTTT
>-|TRBJ1-1|-|TRBV5-1
CASSYEAGNTEAFF
TGCGCCAGCAGCTATGAGGCGGGGAACACTGAAGCTTTCTTT
>TRBD2|TRBJ2-1|few|TRBV19
CASSIARTSGSGEQFF
TGTGCCAGTAGTATAGCCCGAACTAGCGGGAGTGGTGAGCAGTTCTTC
>-|TRBJ2-1|-|TRBV5-1
CASSSRGPSYNEQFF
TGCGCCAGCAGCTCCCGGGGTCCCTCCTACAATGAGCAGTTCTTC
>TRBD1|TRBJ2-7|-|TRBV28
CASSPLGQGASEQYF
TGTGCCAGCAGCCCCCTGGGACAGGGGGCGAGCGAGCAGTACTTC
>-|TRBJ2-4|-|TRBV5-1
CASSLDSPVAKNIQYF
TGCGCCAGCAGCTTGGATTCCCCCGTAGCCAAAAACATTCAGTACTTC
>TRBD2|TRBJ2-3|-|TRBV27
CASSLYPSGGAPRTDTQYF
TGTGCCAGCAGTTTATACCCTAGCGGGGGGGCCCCCCGCACAGATACGCAGTATTTT
>-|TRBJ2-3|-|TRBV7-8
CASSLWRGTTDTQYF
TGTGCCAGCAGCCTTTGGCGGGGAACCACAGATACGCAGTATTTT
>-|TRBJ2-7|-|TRBV28
CASSLGASPYGEQYF
TGTGCCAGCAGTTTAGGGGCATCCCCGTATGGGGAGCAGTACTTC
>TRBD1|TRBJ1-6|-|TRBV18
CASSPPPGQPLHF
TGTGCCAGCTCACCCCCCCCGGGACAGCCCCTCCACTTT
>TRBD1|TRBJ1-2|-|TRBV27
CASSLRGDRARYGYTF
TGTGCCAGCAGTTTAAGGGGGGACAGAGCAAGATATGGCTACACCTTC
>TRBD1|TRBJ2-3|-|TRBV24-1
CAIRDRGSGTQYF
TGTGCCATCCGGGACAGGGGGTCCGGTACGCAGTATTTT
>TRBD1|TRBJ2-7|-|TRBV27
CASTPSGTGRYEQYF
TGTGCCAGCACCCCTTCCGGGACAGGGCGATACGAGCAGTACTTC
>TRBD1|TRBJ1-6|-|TRBV27
CASSLDRGSSPLHF
TGTGCCAGCAGCCTTGACAGGGGGAGCTCACCCCTCCACTTT
>-|TRBJ1-3|-|TRBV19
CASSFWTANSGNTIYF
TGTGCCAGTAGTTTCTGGACAGCGAACTCTGGAAACACCATATATTTT
>TRBD2|TRBJ2-2|-|TRBV19
CATQISGRPYTGELFF
TGTGCCACCCAGATTAGCGGGAGACCTTACACCGGGGAGCTGTTTTTT
>TRBD1|TRBJ2-7|-|TRBV7-9
CASSLAGTVYEQYF
TGTGCCAGCAGCCTAGCCGGGACAGTCTACGAGCAGTACTTC
>-|TRBJ1-4|once|TRBV18
CASSPRGQTATNEKLFF
TGTGCCAGCTCACCACGCGGACAGACCGCAACTAATGAAAAACTGTTTTTT
>TRBD1|TRBJ1-1|-|TRBV19
CASSPRLDRGLTEAFF
TGTGCCAGTAGTCCCCGGTTGGACAGGGGGCTCACTGAAGCTTTCTTT
>TRBD2|TRBJ2-2|-|TRBV2
CASRPASGRNTGELFF
TGTGCCAGCAGACCCGCGAGCGGGAGAAACACCGGGGAGCTGTTTTTT
>-|TRBJ1-3|-|TRBV12-3/TRBV12-4
CASSFSGNTIYF
TGTGCCAGCAGTTTTTCAGGAAACACCATATATTTT
>-|TRBJ1-2|-|TRBV30
CAWSSQGPYGYTF
TGTGCCTGGAGTTCACAGGGCCCCTATGGCTACACCTTC
>TRBD2|TRBJ2-7|-|TRBV4-1
CASSQGLAGNYEQYF
TGCGCCAGCAGCCAGGGACTAGCGGGGAACTACGAGCAGTACTTC
>TRBD2|TRBJ2-1|-|TRBV28
CASTTPPSGSYNEQFF
TGTGCCAGCACCACCCCCCCTAGCGGGTCCTACAATGAGCAGTTCTTC
>-|TRBJ1-1|-|TRBV29-1
CSSNWGGNTEAFF
TGCAGCTCGAACTGGGGGGGGAACACTGAAGCTTTCTTT
>TRBD1|TRBJ1-5|-|TRBV4-1
CASSQEPRDRESQPQHF
TGCGCCAGCAGCCAAGAGCCGCGGGACAGGGAGAGTCAGCCCCAGCATTTT
>TRBD1|TRBJ1-2|-|TRBV11-2
CASSTDRTRGYTF
TGTGCCAGCAGCACGGACAGGACCCGCGGCTACACCTTC
>-|TRBJ2-7|-|TRBV5-1
CASSSLVSSRGEQYF
TGCGCCAGCAGCTCGTTAGTTAGCTCAAGGGGCGAGCAGTACTTC
>-|TRBJ1-1|-|TRBV18
CASSPRVGETEAFF
TGTGCCAGCTCACCAAGAGTTGGGGAGACTGAAGCTTTCTTT
>TRBD1|TRBJ1-3|few|TRBV5-6
CASSSRTGRNTIYF
TGTGCCAGCAGCTCTCGGACAGGAAGAAACACCATATATTTT
>-|TRBJ2-7|-|TRBV30
CAWRRGTETYEQYF
TGTGCCTGGAGGCGCGGGACAGAGACCTACGAGCAGTACTTC
>TRBD1|TRBJ2-7|-|TRBV9
CASSRDRAFYEQYF
TGTGCCTCCTCCCGGGACAGGGCTTTTTACGAGCAGTACTTC
>-|TRBJ1-1|-|TRBV7-9
CASSLVGGKGRGTEAFF
TGTGCCAGCAGCTTAGTAGGAGGAAAGGGAAGGGGGACTGAAGCTTTCTTT
>TRBD2|TRBJ2-1|-|TRBV10-3
CATAHSRDYNNEQFF
TGTGCCACCGCTCACAGCCGGGACTATAACAATGAGCAGTTCTTC
>-|TRBJ2-7|-|TRBV21-1
CASSKVDTYEQYF
TGTGCCAGCAGCAAAGTGGACACCTACGAGCAGTACTTC
>-|TRBJ2-1|-|TRBV6-1
CASSERWTPSYNEQFF
TGTGCCAGCAGTGAAAGGTGGACTCCATCCTACAATGAGCAGTTCTTC
>-|TRBJ2-3|once|TRBV6-5
CASSYSEITDTQYF
TGTGCCAGCAGTTACTCCGAGATCACAGATACGCAGTATTTT
>-|TRBJ1-1|-|TRBV7-6
CASSLRGLNTEAFF
TGTGCCAGCAGCTTAAGGGGATTGAACACTGAAGCTTTCTTT
>TRBD1|TRBJ2-7|-|TRBV4-2
CASSQYEGASYEQYF
TGTGCCAGCAGCCAATATGAGGGGGCCTCCTACGAGCAGTACTTC
>TRBD1|TRBJ1-5|-|TRBV19
CAQTGNQPQHF
TGTGCCCAGACAGGGAATCAGCCCCAGCATTTT
>TRBD2|TRBJ2-3|-|TRBV6-5
CASRRTSGRTDTQYF
TGTGCCAGCAGGCGGACTAGCGGGAGGACAGATACGCAGTATTTT
>TRBD1|TRBJ2-4|-|TRBV5-6
CASSRQGIYIQYF
TGTGCCAGCAGCCGACAGGGGATATACATTCAGTACTTC
>-|TRBJ1-5|-|TRBV7-6
CASSIGLGDQPQHF
TGTGCCAGCAGCATAGGGTTAGGAGATCAGCCCCAGCATTTT
>-|TRBJ2-3|-|TRBV28
CASSLQERRSDTQYF
TGTGCCAGCAGTTTACAGGAGCGGCGGTCGGATACGCAGTATTTT
>-|TRBJ2-7|-|TRBV2
CASTGTFQYEQYF
TGTGCCAGCACCGGGACATTCCAATACGAGCAGTACTTC
>TRBD1|TRBJ1-2|-|TRBV19
CASSAPLDRVGGYTF
TGTGCCAGTAGTGCTCCCCTCGACAGGGTCGGTGGCTACACCTTC
>-|TRBJ1-3|-|TRBV23-1
CASSQSTGLSRKGTGNTIYF
TGCGCCAGCAGTCAATCTACAGGGCTATCCCGTAAAGGCACTGGAAACACCATATATTTT
>TRBD2|TRBJ2-7|-|TRBV27
CASSLQRGLSYEQYF
TGTGCCAGCAGTTTACAGCGGGGGCTGTCCTACGAGCAGTACTTC
>-|TRBJ1-1|-|TRBV4-1
CASSHNSMNTEAFF
TGCGCCAGCAGCCACAATTCCATGAACACTGAAGCTTTCTTT
>TRBD1|TRBJ2-5|-|TRBV7-7
CASSTGTGQETQYF
TGTGCCAGCAGTACCGGGACAGGTCAAGAGACCCAGTACTTC
>TRBD1|TRBJ1-2|-|TRBV4-1
CASSPQTGGTYGYTF
TGCGCCAGCAGCCCCCAGACAGGGGGGACCTATGGCTACACCTTC
>TRBD2|TRBJ2-2|-|TRBV6-4
CASSGERERDTGELFF
TGTGCCAGCAGTGGCGAGCGGGAGCGAGACACCGGGGAGCTGTTTTTT
>TRBD1|TRBJ1-1|-|TRBV6-5
CASSYGPEGAEAFF
TGTGCCAGCAGTTACGGGCCTGAGGGGGCAGAAGCTTTCTTT